These T cell receptor beta chains were read from a single sample in a study of shared clonotypes between healthy human individuals. Assay used: immunoSEQ multiplex PCR; TCRdb lists only in-frame clones, some missing. The table lists millions of clones, approximately 94% of them singletons, with around 1.7% in the top ten. Sequences were obtained from naive CD8+ T cells from PBMCs. The receptors here all came from a man between 18 and 35 years old in good health. Some clones in this sample may be carry-over from other donors' samples. Both conserved end residues are part of each CDR3. The D gene is left open where the match is weak. A clone size is listed for some rows: how often the clone was seen (once, few, many), or a class if it is expanded.

CDR3 DNA	CDR3 protein	clone size	V gene	J gene	D gene
TGTGCCAGCAGCTTAGGAATCGGGACCGGGCGGTTGACCCAGTACTTC	CASSLGIGTGRLTQYF	NA	TRBV7-6	TRBJ2-5	NA
TGTGCCAGTAGTACTTGGACAGCCCTTGACTATGGCTACACCTTC	CASSTWTALDYGYTF	NA	TRBV19	TRBJ1-2	NA
TGTGCCAGCAGCTCCCAGGGAGGGGATCAGCCCCAGCATTTT	CASSSQGGDQPQHF	NA	TRBV13	TRBJ1-5	NA
TGTGCCAGCAGCTCAAGGGGCACCAGGGTGGAGACCCAGTACTTC	CASSSRGTRVETQYF	NA	TRBV7-9	TRBJ2-5	NA
TGTGCCAGCAGGGAAACAGGGTTCGCTGAAGCTTTCTTT	CASRETGFAEAFF	NA	TRBV27	TRBJ1-1	NA
TGTGCCAGCAGTTTGACTCGTGCCCCCTTCGAGCAGTACTTC	CASSLTRAPFEQYF	NA	TRBV27	TRBJ2-7	NA
TGTGCCAGCAGCTTTTTCCCTCAAACGGTCAGGGTGCCAGATACGCAGTATTTT	CASSFFPQTVRVPDTQYF	NA	TRBV5-4	TRBJ2-3	NA
TGTGCCAGCAGCTTATACGGCTCCTACGAGCAGTACTTC	CASSLYGSYEQYF	NA	TRBV11-2	TRBJ2-7	NA
TGTGCCAGCAGCTTGCTAGCGGGAGAAGGGAATGAGCAGTTCTTC	CASSLLAGEGNEQFF	NA	TRBV5-4	TRBJ2-1	TRBD2
TGTGCCAGCAGCGTAGACCTAGCGGGGACAAACACCGGGGAGCTGTTTTTT	CASSVDLAGTNTGELFF	once	TRBV9	TRBJ2-2	TRBD2
TGCGCCAGCAGCCTAGGGATAAAGTCCTACGAGCAGTACTTC	CASSLGIKSYEQYF	NA	TRBV4-1	TRBJ2-7	NA
TGTGCCAGCAGCCCCAGGACAGGGAGGACCCAGTACTTC	CASSPRTGRTQYF	NA	TRBV11-3	TRBJ2-5	TRBD1
TGTGCCAGCAGTGAACCCAGGGGGAGCAATCAGCCCCAGCATTTT	CASSEPRGSNQPQHF	few	TRBV6-1	TRBJ1-5	TRBD1
TGTGCCAGCAGTTCGGACAGGGGAGAAGGGGCCAACGTCCTGACTTTC	CASSSDRGEGANVLTF	NA	TRBV28	TRBJ2-6	TRBD1
TGTGCCAGCAGCCCCCGACTAGCGGGAGGGCGTTTGGGTGAGACCCAGTACTTC	CASSPRLAGGRLGETQYF	NA	TRBV7-8	TRBJ2-5	TRBD2
TGTGCCAGCAGCTTGGCCCAGCGGGAGAGTAATGAGCAGTTCTTC	CASSLAQRESNEQFF	NA	TRBV5-4	TRBJ2-1	TRBD2
TGTGCCAGCAGTTTTGACGGGAGGGGCACAGATACGCAGTATTTT	CASSFDGRGTDTQYF	NA	TRBV28	TRBJ2-3	TRBD2
TGTGCCACCAGCACCAAGCGCGCCCTCCCGGGTGACGAGCAGTACTTC	CATSTKRALPGDEQYF	NA	TRBV15	TRBJ2-7	NA
TGTGCCAGCAGCGCCCTCACAGGACTCAATCAGCCCCAGCATTTT	CASSALTGLNQPQHF	NA	TRBV9	TRBJ1-5	NA
TGTGCCAGCAGTTTACTACCCCTCTATTCCCGTCAGCCCCAGCATTTT	CASSLLPLYSRQPQHF	NA	TRBV27	TRBJ1-5	NA
TGTGCCAGCAGCCCTTTGGCTGGCAATCAGCCCCAGCATTTT	CASSPLAGNQPQHF	few	TRBV9	TRBJ1-5	NA
TGTGCCAGCAGCCCCCGAGACTCCGTCTCCTACGAGCAGTACTTC	CASSPRDSVSYEQYF	NA	TRBV9	TRBJ2-7	NA
TGTGCCAGCAGTTTCGGACGGAACACTGAAGCTTTCTTT	CASSFGRNTEAFF	NA	TRBV28	TRBJ1-1	NA
TGTGCCAGTACACCGACAGGGCTAAACACTGAAGCTTTCTTT	CASTPTGLNTEAFF	NA	TRBV19	TRBJ1-1	TRBD1
TGTGCCAGCAGCGTAGAGATACGGGGTGAAGCTTTCTTT	CASSVEIRGEAFF	NA	TRBV9	TRBJ1-1	NA
TGTGCCAGTTCCGACAAGTGGGGAAATCAGCCCCAGCATTTT	CASSDKWGNQPQHF	NA	TRBV19	TRBJ1-5	NA
TGTGCCAGCAGTTTATGGGTACGGACAGGACAAGAGACCCAGTACTTC	CASSLWVRTGQETQYF	NA	TRBV28	TRBJ2-5	TRBD1
TGTGCCAGTAGAGGGGTCTTGTGGGGACTCACCGGGGAGCTGTTTTTT	CASRGVLWGLTGELFF	once	TRBV19	TRBJ2-2	NA
TGTGCCAGCAGCCAATGGCTAGCGGGAGATAGTCGCAATGAGCAGTTCTTC	CASSQWLAGDSRNEQFF	NA	TRBV14	TRBJ2-1	TRBD2
TGTGCCAGTTCTTATTACACCGGGGAGCTGTTTTTT	CASSYYTGELFF	NA	TRBV19	TRBJ2-2	NA
TGTGCCAGCAGTTTAAGATTCGCGGAGATAAACTACGAGCAGTACTTC	CASSLRFAEINYEQYF	NA	TRBV28	TRBJ2-7	NA
TGTGCCAGCAGCCCGGGACAGGGGGCGCAGATGAACACTGAAGCTTTCTTT	CASSPGQGAQMNTEAFF	NA	TRBV7-3	TRBJ1-1	TRBD1
TGCAGCGCAAATAACGACAACTACCCCTACAATGAGCAGTTCTTC	CSANNDNYPYNEQFF	once	TRBV29-1	TRBJ2-1	NA
TGTGCCAGCAGTCTCCAGACAGGGAATCAGCCCCAGCATTTT	CASSLQTGNQPQHF	few	TRBV27	TRBJ1-5	TRBD1
TGTGCCAGCAGCTTATTTTCCCGACAGGGGGCAAGTGAGCAGTACTTC	CASSLFSRQGASEQYF	once	TRBV11-2	TRBJ2-7	TRBD1
TGTGCCAGCAGCTTACAGAGTTTGAACACTGAAGCTTTCTTT	CASSLQSLNTEAFF	NA	TRBV6-1	TRBJ1-1	NA